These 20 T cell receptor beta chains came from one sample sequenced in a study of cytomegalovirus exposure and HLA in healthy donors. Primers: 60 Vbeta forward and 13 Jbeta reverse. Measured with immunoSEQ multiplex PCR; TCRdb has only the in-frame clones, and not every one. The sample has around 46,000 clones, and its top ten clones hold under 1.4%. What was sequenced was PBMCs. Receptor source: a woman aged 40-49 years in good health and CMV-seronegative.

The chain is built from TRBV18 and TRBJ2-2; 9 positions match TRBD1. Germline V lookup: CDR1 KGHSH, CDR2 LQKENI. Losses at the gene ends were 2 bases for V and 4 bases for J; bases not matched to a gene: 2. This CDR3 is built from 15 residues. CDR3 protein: CASSPTGGITGELFF. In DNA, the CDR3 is TGTGCCAGCTCACCAACAGGGGGCATCACCGGGGAGCTGTTTTTT.

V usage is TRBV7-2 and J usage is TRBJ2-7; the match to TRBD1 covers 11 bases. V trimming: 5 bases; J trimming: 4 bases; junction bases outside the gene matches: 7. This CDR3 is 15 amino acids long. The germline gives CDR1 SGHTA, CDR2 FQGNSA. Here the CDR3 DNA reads TGTGCCAGCAGCCTAGGACAGGGGGCCTTTTACGAGCAGTACTTC. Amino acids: CASSLGQGAFYEQYF.

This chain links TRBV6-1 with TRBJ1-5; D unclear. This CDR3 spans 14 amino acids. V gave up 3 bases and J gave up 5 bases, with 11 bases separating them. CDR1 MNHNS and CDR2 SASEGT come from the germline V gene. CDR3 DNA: TGTGCCAGCAGTGACGCCGAGAGCGATCAGCCCCAGCATTTT. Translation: CASSDAESDQPQHF.

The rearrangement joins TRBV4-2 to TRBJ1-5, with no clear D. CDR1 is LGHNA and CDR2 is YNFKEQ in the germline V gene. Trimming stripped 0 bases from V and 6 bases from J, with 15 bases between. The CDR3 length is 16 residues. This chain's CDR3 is CASSQDRWRAGQPQHF. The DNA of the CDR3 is TGTGCCAGCAGCCAAGATCGATGGAGAGCGGGTCAGCCCCAGCATTTT.

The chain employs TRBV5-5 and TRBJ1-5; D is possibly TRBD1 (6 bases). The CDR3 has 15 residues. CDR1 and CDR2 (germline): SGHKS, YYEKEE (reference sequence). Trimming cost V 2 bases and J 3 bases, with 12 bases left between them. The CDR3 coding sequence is TGTGCCAGCAGCTTTTGGCAGGGGAACAATCAGCCCCAGCATTTT. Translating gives CASSFWQGNNQPQHF.

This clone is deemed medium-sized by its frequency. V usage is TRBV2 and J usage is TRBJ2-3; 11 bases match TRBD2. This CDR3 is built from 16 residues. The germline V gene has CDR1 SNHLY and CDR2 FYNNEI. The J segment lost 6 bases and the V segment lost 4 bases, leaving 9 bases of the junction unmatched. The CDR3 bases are TGTGCCAGCAGTGGACGGGTAGCGGGAGGGGTCGATACGCAGTATTTT. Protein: CASSGRVAGGVDTQYF.

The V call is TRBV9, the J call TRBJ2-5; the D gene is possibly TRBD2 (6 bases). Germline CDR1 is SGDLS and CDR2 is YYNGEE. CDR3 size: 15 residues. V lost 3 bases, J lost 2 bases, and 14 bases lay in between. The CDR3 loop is CASSAHRDSQETQYF. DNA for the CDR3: TGTGCCAGCAGCGCACACCGGGACTCACAAGAGACCCAGTACTTC.

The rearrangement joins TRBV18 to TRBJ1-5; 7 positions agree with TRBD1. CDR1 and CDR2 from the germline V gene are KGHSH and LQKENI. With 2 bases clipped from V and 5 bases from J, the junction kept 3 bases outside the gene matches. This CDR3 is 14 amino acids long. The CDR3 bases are TGTGCCAGCTCACCAAACAGGGGCGATCAGCCCCAGCATTTT. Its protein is CASSPNRGDQPQHF.

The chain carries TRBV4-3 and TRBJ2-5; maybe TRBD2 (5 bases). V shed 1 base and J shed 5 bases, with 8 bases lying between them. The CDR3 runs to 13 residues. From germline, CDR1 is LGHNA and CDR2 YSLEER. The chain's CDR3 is CASSQAEEETQYF. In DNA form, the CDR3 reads TGCGCCAGCAGCCAAGCGGAGGAGGAGACCCAGTACTTC.

CDR3 nucleotides: TGTGCCAGCAGCGTAGACCAGGGAATGACCGGGGAGCTGTTTTTT. This codes for CASSVDQGMTGELFF. The chain recombines TRBV9 with TRBJ2-2; the D gene is possibly TRBD1 (5 bases). This CDR3 is 15 amino acids long. From germline, CDR1 is SGDLS and CDR2 YYNGEE. With 0 bases removed from V and 5 bases from J, the gap between germline ends came to 11 bases.

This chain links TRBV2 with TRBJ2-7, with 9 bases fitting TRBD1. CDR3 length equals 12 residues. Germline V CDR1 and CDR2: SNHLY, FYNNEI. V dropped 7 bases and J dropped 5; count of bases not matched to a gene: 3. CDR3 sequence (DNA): TGTGCCAGCAATGACAGGGGGGACGAGCAGTACTTC. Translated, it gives CASNDRGDEQYF.

The CDR3 loop reads CASSLQGQRDTEAFF. The CDR3, as DNA: TGTGCCAGCAGCTTGCAGGGCCAGAGAGACACTGAAGCTTTCTTT. The J gene is TRBJ1-1, the V gene TRBV5-6; D is perhaps TRBD1 (5 bases). Germline V gene data show CDR1 as SGHDT and CDR2 as YYEEEE. The V gene lost 1 base and the J gene lost 3 bases, with 13 bases spanning the gap. The CDR3 covers 15 residues. The whole variable domain, filled in from reference TRBV5-6 and TRBJ1-1, reads DAGVTQSPTHLIKTRGQQVTLRCSPKSGHDTVSWYQQALGQGPQFIFQYYEEEERQRGNFPDRFSGHQFPNYSSELNVNALLLGDSALYLCASSLQGQRDTEAFFGQGTRLTVV.

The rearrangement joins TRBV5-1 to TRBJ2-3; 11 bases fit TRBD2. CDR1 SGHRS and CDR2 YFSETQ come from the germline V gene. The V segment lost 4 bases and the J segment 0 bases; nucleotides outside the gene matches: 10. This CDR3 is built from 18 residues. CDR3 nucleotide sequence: TGCGCCAGCAGCATAACCGGGACTAGCGGCTCTAGCACAGATACGCAGTATTTT. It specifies CASSITGTSGSSTDTQYF.

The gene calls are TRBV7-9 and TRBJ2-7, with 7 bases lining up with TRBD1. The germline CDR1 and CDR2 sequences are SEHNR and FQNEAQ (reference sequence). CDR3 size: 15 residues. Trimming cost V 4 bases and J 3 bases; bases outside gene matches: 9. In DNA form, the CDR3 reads TGTGCCAGCAGCTCTGACAGGGTTGGGGTCTACGAGCAGTACTTC. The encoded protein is CASSSDRVGVYEQYF.

The CDR3 reads CASSGTTGTASYNEQFF. The DNA of the CDR3 is TGTGCCAGTAGTGGCACGACCGGGACAGCTTCCTACAATGAGCAGTTCTTC. J is TRBJ2-1 and V is TRBV19, with 7 bases that match TRBD1. Germline-derived CDR1 and CDR2 are LNHDA and SQIVND (reference sequence). This CDR3 contains 17 residues. Unmatched junction bases numbered 11, after V lost 5 bases and J lost 1 base.

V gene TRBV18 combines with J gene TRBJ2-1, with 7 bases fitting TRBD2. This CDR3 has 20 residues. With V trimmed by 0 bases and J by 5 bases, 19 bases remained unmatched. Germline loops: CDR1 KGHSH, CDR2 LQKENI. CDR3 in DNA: TGTGCCAGCTCACCACCGACGAAGCCGGGACTAATGAGTCCCAACAATGAGCAGTTCTTC. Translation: CASSPPTKPGLMSPNNEQFF.

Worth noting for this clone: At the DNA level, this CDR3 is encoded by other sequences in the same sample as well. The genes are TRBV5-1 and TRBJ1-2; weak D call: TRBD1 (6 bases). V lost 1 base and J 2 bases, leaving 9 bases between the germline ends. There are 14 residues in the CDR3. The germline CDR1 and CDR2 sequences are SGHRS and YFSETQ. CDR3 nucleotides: TGCGCCAGCAGCTTGTTGGACAGCAACTATGGCTACACCTTC. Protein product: CASSLLDSNYGYTF. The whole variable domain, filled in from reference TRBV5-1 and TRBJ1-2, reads KAGVTQTPRYLIKTRGQQVTLSCSPISGHRSVSWYQQTPGQGLQFLFEYFSETQRNKGNFPGRFSGRQFSNSRSEMNVSTLELGDSALYLCASSLLDSNYGYTFGSGTRLTVV.

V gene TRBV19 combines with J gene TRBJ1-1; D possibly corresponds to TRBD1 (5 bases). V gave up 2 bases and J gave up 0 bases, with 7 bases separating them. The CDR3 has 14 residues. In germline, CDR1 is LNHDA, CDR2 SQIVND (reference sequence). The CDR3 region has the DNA TGTGCCAGTAGTATATCACAGGTGAACACTGAAGCTTTCTTT. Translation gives CASSISQVNTEAFF.

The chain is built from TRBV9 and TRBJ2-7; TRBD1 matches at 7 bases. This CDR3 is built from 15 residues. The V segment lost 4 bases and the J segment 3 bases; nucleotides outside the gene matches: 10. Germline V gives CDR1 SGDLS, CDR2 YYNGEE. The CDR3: CASSPTGTVFYEQYF. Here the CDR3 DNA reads TGTGCCAGCAGCCCCACCGGGACAGTTTTCTACGAGCAGTACTTC.

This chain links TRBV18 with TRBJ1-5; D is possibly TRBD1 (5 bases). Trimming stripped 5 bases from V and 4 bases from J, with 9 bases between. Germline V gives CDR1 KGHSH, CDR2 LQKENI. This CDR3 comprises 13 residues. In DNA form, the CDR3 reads TGTGCCAGCTCAGGGGACTATAATCAGCCCCAGCATTTT. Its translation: CASSGDYNQPQHF.